This T cell receptor beta chain was sequenced during a study of blood T cell repertoires in COVID-19. Whole-study context: T cells, B-cell-depleted T cells, or PBMCs provided the cDNA or gDNA that served as material.

Per the authors' pipeline: Cell counts per sample came from amplifying reference gene primers. Repertoires were generated with immunoSEQ multiplex PCR, while TCRdb's copy carries only in-frame clones and drops some. From that table come the V and J calls and clone size; the DNA was used to work out D and trimming. The sample consists of about 130,000 clones, around four fifths of them appearing once. Trimming cost V 7 bases and J 6 bases, with 10 bases left between them. This CDR3 is built from 11 residues. This clone occurred once. The rearrangement uses TRBV12-3 or TRBV12-4 and TRBJ2-7; TRBD1 is a possible D gene (5 bases). This TCR derives from a man in his 60s with acute or convalescent COVID-19. The sample taken for sequencing was peripheral blood. CDR3 DNA sequence: TGTGCCAGCACAGGGCTTAGCGAGCAGTACTTC. This encodes CASTGLSEQYF.